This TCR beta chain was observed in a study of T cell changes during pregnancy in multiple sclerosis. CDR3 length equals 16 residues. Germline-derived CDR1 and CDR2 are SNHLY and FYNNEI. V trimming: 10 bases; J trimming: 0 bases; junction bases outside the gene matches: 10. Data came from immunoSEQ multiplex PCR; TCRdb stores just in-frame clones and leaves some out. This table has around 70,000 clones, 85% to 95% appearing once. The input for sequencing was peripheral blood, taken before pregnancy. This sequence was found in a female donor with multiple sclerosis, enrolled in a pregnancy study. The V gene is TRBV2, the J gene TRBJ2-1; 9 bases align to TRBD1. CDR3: CATQSGTGPSYNEQFF. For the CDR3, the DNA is TGTGCCACCCAGTCAGGGACAGGGCCCTCCTACAATGAGCAGTTCTTC.